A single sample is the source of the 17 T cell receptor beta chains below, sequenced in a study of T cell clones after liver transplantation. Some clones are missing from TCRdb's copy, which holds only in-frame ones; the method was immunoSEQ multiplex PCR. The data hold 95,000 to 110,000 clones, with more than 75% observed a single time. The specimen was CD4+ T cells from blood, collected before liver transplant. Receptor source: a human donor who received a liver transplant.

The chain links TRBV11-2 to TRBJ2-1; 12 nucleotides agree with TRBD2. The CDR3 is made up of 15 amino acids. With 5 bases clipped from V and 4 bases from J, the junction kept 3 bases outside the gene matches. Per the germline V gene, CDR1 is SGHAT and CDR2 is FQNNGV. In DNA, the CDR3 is TGTGCCAGCAGCCAGACTAGCGGGAGTTACAATGAGCAGTTCTTC. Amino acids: CASSQTSGSYNEQFF.

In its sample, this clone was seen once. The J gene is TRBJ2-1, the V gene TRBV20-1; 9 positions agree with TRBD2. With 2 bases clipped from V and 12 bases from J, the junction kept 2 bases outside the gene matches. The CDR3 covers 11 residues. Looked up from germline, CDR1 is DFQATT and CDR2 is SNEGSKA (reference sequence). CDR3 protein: CSARRTSAQFF. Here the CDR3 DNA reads TGCAGTGCTAGACGGACTAGCGCGCAGTTCTTC.

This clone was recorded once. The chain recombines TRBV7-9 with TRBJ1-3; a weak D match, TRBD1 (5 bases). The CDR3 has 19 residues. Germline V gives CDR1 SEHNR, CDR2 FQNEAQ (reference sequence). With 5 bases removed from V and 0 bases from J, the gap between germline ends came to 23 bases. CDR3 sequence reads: CASSLKTSTERSSGNTIYF. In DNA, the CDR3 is TGTGCCAGCAGCCTAAAGACGTCGACAGAGAGGAGCTCTGGAAACACCATATATTTT.

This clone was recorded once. This chain's CDR3 is CASFSGTGSSSLHF. The CDR3 coding sequence is TGTGCCAGCTTTTCCGGGACAGGGTCCTCCTCCCTCCACTTT. The genes are TRBV18 and TRBJ1-6, with TRBD1 matching 9 bases. Trimming removed 7 bases from V and 14 bases from J; junction bases left unmatched: 12. The CDR3 extends over 14 amino acids. CDR1 is KGHSH, CDR2 LQKENI, per germline.

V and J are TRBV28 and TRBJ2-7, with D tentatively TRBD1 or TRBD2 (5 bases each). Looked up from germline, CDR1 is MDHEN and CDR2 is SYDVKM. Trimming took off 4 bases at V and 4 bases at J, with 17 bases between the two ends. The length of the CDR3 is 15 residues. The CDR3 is CASSSLVLAGYEQYF. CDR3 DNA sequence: TGTGCCAGCAGTTCTTTGGTCCTAGCAGGGTACGAGCAGTACTTC.

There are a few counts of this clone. CDR3 DNA sequence: TGTGCCAGCAGCTTGGGGGGTGTCTTCTATGGCTACACCTTC. Translation: CASSLGGVFYGYTF. This chain links TRBV7-9 with TRBJ1-2; D might be TRBD1 (5 bases). The CDR3 is 14 amino acids. The V gene lost 3 bases and the J gene lost 4 bases, with 12 bases spanning the gap. Germline CDR1 SEHNR, CDR2 FQNEAQ (reference sequence). Looking up the rest from reference TRBV7-9 and TRBJ1-2 gives the full variable domain: DTGVSQNPRHKITKRGQNVTFRCDPISEHNRLYWYRQTLGQGPEFLTYFQNEAQLEKSRLLSDRFSAERPKGSFSTLEIQRTEQGDSAMYLCASSLGGVFYGYTFGSGTRLTVV.

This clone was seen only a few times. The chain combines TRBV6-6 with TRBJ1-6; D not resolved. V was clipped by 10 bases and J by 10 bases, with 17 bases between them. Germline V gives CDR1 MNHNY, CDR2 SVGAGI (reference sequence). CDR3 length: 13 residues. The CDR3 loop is CANSRSQGSPLHF. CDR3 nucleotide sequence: TGTGCCAACTCGAGGAGTCAAGGGTCACCCCTCCACTTT.

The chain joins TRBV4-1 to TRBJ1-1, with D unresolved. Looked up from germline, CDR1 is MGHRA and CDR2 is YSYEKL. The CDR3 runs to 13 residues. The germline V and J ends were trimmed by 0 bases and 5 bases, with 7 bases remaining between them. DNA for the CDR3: TGCGCCAGCAGCCAAGATCGACCTACTGAAGCTTTCTTT. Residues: CASSQDRPTEAFF.

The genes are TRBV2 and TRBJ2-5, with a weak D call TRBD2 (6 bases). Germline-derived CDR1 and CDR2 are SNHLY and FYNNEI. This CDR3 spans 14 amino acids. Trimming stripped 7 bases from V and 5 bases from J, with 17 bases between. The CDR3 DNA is TGTGCCAGCACCGAGGGTGGGAGGCTGGAGACCCAGTACTTC. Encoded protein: CASTEGGRLETQYF.

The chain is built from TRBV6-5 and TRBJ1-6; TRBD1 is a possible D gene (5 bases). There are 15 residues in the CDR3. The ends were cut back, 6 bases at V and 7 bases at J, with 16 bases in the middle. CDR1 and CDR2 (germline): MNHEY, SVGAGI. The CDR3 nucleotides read TGTGCCAGCAGAACCGGGACGACGTCCAATTCACCCCTCCACTTT. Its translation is CASRTGTTSNSPLHF.

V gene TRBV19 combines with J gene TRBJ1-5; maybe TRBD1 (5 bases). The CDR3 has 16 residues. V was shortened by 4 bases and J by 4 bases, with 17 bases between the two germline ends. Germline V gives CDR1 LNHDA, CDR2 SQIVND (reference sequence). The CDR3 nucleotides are TGTGCCAGTAGTAGAACCGGGACCGCACTTAATCAGCCCCAGCATTTT. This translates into CASSRTGTALNQPQHF.

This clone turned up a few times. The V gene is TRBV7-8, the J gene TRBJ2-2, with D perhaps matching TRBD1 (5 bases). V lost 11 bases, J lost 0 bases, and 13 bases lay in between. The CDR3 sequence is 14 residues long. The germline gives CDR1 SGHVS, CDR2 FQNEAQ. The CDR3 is CAGLKTANTGELFF. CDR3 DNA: TGTGCCGGATTAAAGACAGCGAACACCGGGGAGCTGTTTTTT.

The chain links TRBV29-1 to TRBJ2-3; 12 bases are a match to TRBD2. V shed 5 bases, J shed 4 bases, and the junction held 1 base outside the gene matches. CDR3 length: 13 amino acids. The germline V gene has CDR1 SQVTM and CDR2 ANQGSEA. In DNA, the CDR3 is TGCAGCGTTAGACTAGCGGGAGCAGATACGCAGTATTTT. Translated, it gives CSVRLAGADTQYF.

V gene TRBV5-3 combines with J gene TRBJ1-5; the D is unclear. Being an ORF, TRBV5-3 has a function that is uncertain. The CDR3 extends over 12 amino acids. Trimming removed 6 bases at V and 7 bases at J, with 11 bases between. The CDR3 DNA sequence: TGTGCCAGAATCGTGTGGGAGCAGCCCCAGCATTTT. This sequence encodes CARIVWEQPQHF.

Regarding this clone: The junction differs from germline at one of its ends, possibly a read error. CDR3 coding DNA: TGTGCCAGCAGCTTGACAGGACACCCCTTTTGGGCCTTC. Its protein product is CASSLTGHPFWAF. The chain employs TRBV5-8 and TRBJ1-2; a possible D gene is TRBD1 (5 bases). This CDR3 has 13 amino acids. From germline, CDR1 is SGHTS and CDR2 YDEGEE.

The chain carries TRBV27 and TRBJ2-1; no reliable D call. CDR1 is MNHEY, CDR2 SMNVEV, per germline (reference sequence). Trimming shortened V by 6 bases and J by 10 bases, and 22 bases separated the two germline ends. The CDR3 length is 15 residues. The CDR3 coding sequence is TGTGCCAGCAGCTCGTTAGAACGAAACGCAGGAGAGCAGTTCTTC. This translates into CASSSLERNAGEQFF.

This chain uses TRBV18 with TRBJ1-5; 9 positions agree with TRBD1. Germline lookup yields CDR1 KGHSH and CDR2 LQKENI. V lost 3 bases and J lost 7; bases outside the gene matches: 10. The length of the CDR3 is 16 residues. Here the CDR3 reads CASSPLGQGGQQPQHF. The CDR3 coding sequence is TGTGCCAGCTCACCTCTGGGACAGGGCGGGCAGCAGCCCCAGCATTTT.